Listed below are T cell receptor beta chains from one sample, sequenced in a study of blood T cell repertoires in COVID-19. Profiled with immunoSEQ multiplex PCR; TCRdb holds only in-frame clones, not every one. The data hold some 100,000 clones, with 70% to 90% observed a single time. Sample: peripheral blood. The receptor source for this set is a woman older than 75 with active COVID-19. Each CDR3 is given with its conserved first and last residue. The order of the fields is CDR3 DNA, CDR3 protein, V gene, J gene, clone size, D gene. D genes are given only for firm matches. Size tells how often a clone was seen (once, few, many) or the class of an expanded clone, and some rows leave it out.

TGTGCCAGCGGGAGAGCGGGGGCCACAGATACGCAGTATTTT	CASGRAGATDTQYF	TRBV5-4	TRBJ2-3	.	TRBD2
TGTGCCAGCTCACCAATACAGGGTTACAATGAGCAGTTCTTC	CASSPIQGYNEQFF	TRBV18	TRBJ2-1	.	.
TGTGCCAGCAGCGCGCGACAGGGTCGCAATGAGCAGTTCTTC	CASSARQGRNEQFF	TRBV11-3	TRBJ2-1	.	TRBD1
TGTGCCAGCAGCCAAGATCACGGGAGCTTTGGCAAAAACATTCAGTACTTC	CASSQDHGSFGKNIQYF	TRBV14	TRBJ2-4	.	.
TGTGCCATCAGTGAGACAGGGGGCACTGAAGCTTTCTTT	CAISETGGTEAFF	TRBV10-3	TRBJ1-1	once	TRBD1
TGTGCCACCAGTGACCGGACTAGCGGGAGTTACAATGAGCAGTTCTTC	CATSDRTSGSYNEQFF	TRBV24-1	TRBJ2-1	.	TRBD2
TGTGCCAGCAGCACAGGGTTATCTAACTATGGCTACACCTTC	CASSTGLSNYGYTF	TRBV28	TRBJ1-2	.	.
TGTGCCAGCAGTCCCAGGGGTGGCACAGATACGCAGTATTTT	CASSPRGGTDTQYF	TRBV6-2/TRBV6-3	TRBJ2-3	.	.
TGTGCCACCCGAGAACAGGGGGTCGATGGCTACACCTTC	CATREQGVDGYTF	TRBV10-3	TRBJ1-2	.	TRBD1
TGTGCCAGCAGCTTAAGGCGGTTTTCCTACGAGCAGTACTTC	CASSLRRFSYEQYF	TRBV7-8	TRBJ2-7	few	.
TGTGCCAGCTCCGAAGGGGGTACCCCTTACAATGAGCAGTTCTTC	CASSEGGTPYNEQFF	TRBV18	TRBJ2-1	.	.
TGTGCCAGCACTCTGGGACTGGGCGCGGATACGCAGTATTTT	CASTLGLGADTQYF	TRBV27	TRBJ2-3	few	.
TGTGCCAGCAGCCCGACCCGGGTCAGTGACGTTCCCCTCCACTTT	CASSPTRVSDVPLHF	TRBV9	TRBJ1-6	.	.
TGTGCCAGCAGCTTACATACAGGGGGGTCCGGGGAGCTGTTTTTT	CASSLHTGGSGELFF	TRBV7-6	TRBJ2-2	once	TRBD1
TGCGCCAGCAGCTTCAGGGCGGGAGACTACGAGCAGTACTTC	CASSFRAGDYEQYF	TRBV5-1	TRBJ2-7	.	TRBD2
TGCGCCAGCAGCCAGGAACTACACGTTGGCACCTACGAGCAGTACTTC	CASSQELHVGTYEQYF	TRBV4-3	TRBJ2-7	.	.
TGTGCCAGCAGTTTAGACAGGGGGCGTGAAAAACTGTTTTTT	CASSLDRGREKLFF	TRBV28	TRBJ1-4	.	TRBD1
TGCGCCAGCAGCCAAGTTACAGGGGGCGCATACGAGCAGTACTTC	CASSQVTGGAYEQYF	TRBV4-3	TRBJ2-7	medium-sized	TRBD1
TGTGCCAGCAGCCAAGCGCAGGGGGCCCTGTCGAACACCGGGGAGCTGTTTTTT	CASSQAQGALSNTGELFF	TRBV4-2	TRBJ2-2	once	TRBD1
TGCGCCAGCAGAATAGCTAATGATGAGCAGTTCTTC	CASRIANDEQFF	TRBV5-1	TRBJ2-1	.	.
TGTGCCAGTTCGGACAGGGCCACAGATACGCAGTATTTT	CASSDRATDTQYF	TRBV2	TRBJ2-3	.	TRBD1
TGTGCCAGCTCACCTCTCTTAGACAGGGCGGCTTTCTTT	CASSPLLDRAAFF	TRBV18	TRBJ1-1	few	TRBD1
TGTGCCAGCTGGACAGGGGGCTCTAACTATGGCTACACCTTC	CASWTGGSNYGYTF	TRBV28	TRBJ1-2	once	TRBD1
TGTGCCAGCAGTTTCAGACAGGTCTCACCCTACGAGCAGTACTTC	CASSFRQVSPYEQYF	TRBV28	TRBJ2-7	few	.
TGTGCCAGCAGCTTGGCCGCGGCGATCTCTGGAAACACCATATATTTT	CASSLAAAISGNTIYF	TRBV5-6	TRBJ1-3	.	.
TGTGCCAGCAGTTCCAGGGGAGTAAGCAATCAGCCCCAGCATTTT	CASSSRGVSNQPQHF	TRBV27	TRBJ1-5	.	.
TGTGCCAGCTCACCAGCTGGGGGCCAAGTGCAGTTCTTC	CASSPAGGQVQFF	TRBV18	TRBJ2-1	.	.
TGCAGCGTTGGGGGGCCCGAGCAGTACTTC	CSVGGPEQYF	TRBV29-1	TRBJ2-7	.	.
TGTGCCAGCAGCCCACGGCGAGCGGGAAGGTGGGAGACCCAGTACTTC	CASSPRRAGRWETQYF	TRBV28	TRBJ2-5	once	TRBD2
TGTGCCAGCTCCCCGGGAAACCTACAGCCCCAGCATTTT	CASSPGNLQPQHF	TRBV18	TRBJ1-5	.	.
TGCGCCAGCAGCCAGCAGGCAAATCGGGAGGGGGATACGCAGTATTTT	CASSQQANREGDTQYF	TRBV4-3	TRBJ2-3	.	TRBD2
TGTGCCAGCAGTGTACGGGCAGGGCGAGGCTACACCTTC	CASSVRAGRGYTF	TRBV28	TRBJ1-2	.	.
TGTGCCAGCAGTATCAACAGGGGAGGTGAAGCTTTCTTT	CASSINRGGEAFF	TRBV6-6	TRBJ1-1	.	TRBD1
TGTGCCAGCAGTCACATGCGGCCTGACGATGAGCAGTTCTTC	CASSHMRPDDEQFF	TRBV6-5	TRBJ2-1	once	.
TGTGCCAGCAGCTTAATAACAGCGGGAGCGAACACCGGGGAGCTGTTTTTT	CASSLITAGANTGELFF	TRBV7-8	TRBJ2-2	.	TRBD2
TGTGCCAGCAGCCAAGGGACGGGACAGGGGAACCAGCCCCAGCATTTT	CASSQGTGQGNQPQHF	TRBV3-1/TRBV3-2	TRBJ1-5	.	TRBD1
TGTGCCAGCAGCCGCATGACTAGAGACTCAGATACGCAGTATTTT	CASSRMTRDSDTQYF	TRBV6-5	TRBJ2-3	.	.
TGTGCCAGCAGCTTTGGACAGGGGACCTACGAGCAGTACTTC	CASSFGQGTYEQYF	TRBV9	TRBJ2-7	once	TRBD1
TGCGCCAGCAGGGGACAGGCTTGGAATTCACCCCTCCACTTT	CASRGQAWNSPLHF	TRBV10-1	TRBJ1-6	few	TRBD1
TGCGCCAGCAGCCAAGAAATACCCTCGGTTCATGGGGCCAACGTCCTGACTTTC	CASSQEIPSVHGANVLTF	TRBV4-3	TRBJ2-6	.	.
TGTGCCAGCAGGACCGAGACAGGGAAGGCCGGGGAGCTGTTTTTT	CASRTETGKAGELFF	TRBV25-1	TRBJ2-2	.	TRBD1
TGCGCCAGCAGCCGCCCCGAGGGACAGGGGGGCATCCCCTTATTCAATGAGCAGTTCTTC	CASSRPEGQGGIPLFNEQFF	TRBV4-3	TRBJ2-1	.	TRBD1
TGTGCCAGCTCACCACCGATAGGGGCGTCCGGCGGCTACACCTTC	CASSPPIGASGGYTF	TRBV18	TRBJ1-2	.	.
TGTGCCAGCAGCTCGACTAGCGGCTTGGAGCAGTTCTTC	CASSSTSGLEQFF	TRBV5-5	TRBJ2-1	.	TRBD2
TGTGCCAGCAGCACCGGGGGGGGCTTGGACGAGCAGTACTTC	CASSTGGGLDEQYF	TRBV7-2	TRBJ2-7	.	TRBD2
TGTGCCAGCAGCTTAGTTCCGGGGATTCAGCCCCAGCATTTT	CASSLVPGIQPQHF	TRBV7-2	TRBJ1-5	.	.
TGTGCCAGCAGTTACTCCGGCGGGGGGCCTGGTGGCTACACCTTC	CASSYSGGGPGGYTF	TRBV6-5	TRBJ1-2	.	.
TGCGCCAGCTCCTTCAGTGGGGGCTTGGAGGAAAAACTGTTTTTT	CASSFSGGLEEKLFF	TRBV4-1	TRBJ1-4	.	.
TGTGCCAGCAGTCCTAGAACAGGGGGAACCGGGGAGCTGTTTTTT	CASSPRTGGTGELFF	TRBV27	TRBJ2-2	once	TRBD1
TGTGCCAGCAGTGGGCCGACTAGCGGGAGGAACAATGAGCAGTTCTTC	CASSGPTSGRNNEQFF	TRBV25-1	TRBJ2-1	.	TRBD2
TGTGCCAGCAGTTACGCCGGACTAGCGGGAGACGAGCAGTACTTC	CASSYAGLAGDEQYF	TRBV6-6	TRBJ2-7	.	TRBD2
TGTGCCAGCAGCTTACTTGGCGGGAGGGCCTTGAACAATGAGCAGTTCTTC	CASSLLGGRALNNEQFF	TRBV7-3	TRBJ2-1	.	TRBD2
TGCGCCAGCAGCCCCGATATCAGGGTAATGAACACTGAAGCTTTCTTT	CASSPDIRVMNTEAFF	TRBV5-1	TRBJ1-1	.	.